This T cell receptor beta chain is from a study of control samples from healthy donors and cancer patients. Profiling relied on immunoSEQ multiplex PCR, and the TCRdb table lists in-frame clones only, not all of them. Among more than 120,000 clones listed, 91% were seen once. Germline CDR1 reads SGHRS; CDR2 reads YFSETQ. Trimming removed 4 bases from V and 6 bases from J; junction bases left unmatched: 10. There are 16 residues in the CDR3. The sample was blood. This receptor was taken from a man aged 30 to 39 in good health. This rearrangement joins TRBV5-1 to TRBJ2-1; the match to TRBD1 covers 10 bases. The CDR3 DNA is TGCGCCAGCAGCAAGCTGAGACAGGGGGCTGGCAATGAGCAGTTCTTC. Its translation is CASSKLRQGAGNEQFF.